These T cell receptor beta chains were read from a single sample in a study of blood T cell repertoires in COVID-19. Profiled with immunoSEQ multiplex PCR; TCRdb holds only in-frame clones, not every one. This table holds over 85,000 clones, more than 75% found once. Sequencing input: peripheral blood. These receptors originate from a woman in her forties or fifties with acute or convalescent COVID-19. The CDR3 runs from the conserved cysteine through the conserved F or W. The D gene is left open where the match is weak. Not every row has a clone size; where given, it reads once, few, many or a size class.

v_call,clone_size,d_call,j_call,cdr3_nt,cdr3_aa
TRBV28,-,-,TRBJ2-2,TGTGCCCTCCGGACAGCGAACACCGGGGAGCTGTTTTTT,CALRTANTGELFF
TRBV7-9,-,TRBD2,TRBJ2-1,TGTGCCAGCAGCTTAGCCGGACTAGCGGGAGGAACGGGCAATGAGCAGTTCTTC,CASSLAGLAGGTGNEQFF
TRBV29-1,-,TRBD1,TRBJ2-3,TGCAGCGGGAACAGGGGTTTCACAGATACGCAGTATTTT,CSGNRGFTDTQYF
TRBV2,-,-,TRBJ2-7,TGTGCCAGCGGTCTGGCGGGACGGTACGAGCAGTACTTC,CASGLAGRYEQYF
TRBV3-1/TRBV3-2,-,TRBD2,TRBJ2-2,TGTGCCAGCAGCCCGGGGCGAGCGGGAGTTTCGGGCGGGGAGCTGTTTTTT,CASSPGRAGVSGGELFF
TRBV7-2,-,-,TRBJ2-7,TGTGCCAGCAGCCCCCCGGTGCGGGGCTACGAGCAGTACTTC,CASSPPVRGYEQYF
TRBV5-1,-,-,TRBJ2-5,TGCGCCAGCAGCTTGGGCCCCTCTACCGAGACCCAGTACTTC,CASSLGPSTETQYF
TRBV6-6,-,TRBD1,TRBJ2-1,TGTGCCAGCTCCCGGGACAGCGCAGATGAGCAGTTCTTC,CASSRDSADEQFF
TRBV7-9,-,TRBD2,TRBJ2-1,TGTGCCAGCAGCCTTGGACTAGCGAGAAAGCAGTTCTTC,CASSLGLARKQFF
TRBV5-4,-,TRBD2,TRBJ2-5,TGTGCCAGCAGCTTGGACGGGGGGTTAGATCAAGAGACCCAGTACTTC,CASSLDGGLDQETQYF
TRBV6-6,-,TRBD2,TRBJ2-7,TGTGCCAGCAGTCCGAGAAAACTAGCGGGGGGATACGAGCAGTACTTC,CASSPRKLAGGYEQYF
TRBV7-9,-,-,TRBJ1-1,TGTGCCAGCAGCTTAGAGGAGGCATTGGGTACTGAAGCTTTCTTT,CASSLEEALGTEAFF
TRBV9,-,-,TRBJ1-2,TGTGCCAGCAGTCACGACAGCTCCTATGGCTACACCTTC,CASSHDSSYGYTF
TRBV28,-,TRBD2,TRBJ2-3,TGTGCCAGCACCCCTTACAGAAGCGGGGACACAGATACGCAGTATTTT,CASTPYRSGDTDTQYF
TRBV15,-,TRBD1,TRBJ1-4,TGTGCCACCAGCACGGGACAGTCAACTAATGAAAAACTGTTTTTT,CATSTGQSTNEKLFF
TRBV10-1,-,TRBD1,TRBJ2-2,TGCGCCAGCGGCAGGACAGGCTTAATTAACACCGGGGAGCTGTTTTTT,CASGRTGLINTGELFF
TRBV28,-,TRBD1,TRBJ1-5,TGTGCCAGCAGTTTACTACAGGGGCCCAAGGGCAATCAGCCCCAGCATTTT,CASSLLQGPKGNQPQHF
TRBV21-1,-,-,TRBJ2-7,TGTGCCAGCAGCAAAGGGCAGGGGTACTACGAGCAGTACTTC,CASSKGQGYYEQYF
TRBV30,-,TRBD2,TRBJ2-1,TGTGCCTGCTTCAGACTAGCAGGAGGGGAGGGCAATGAGCAGTTCTTC,CACFRLAGGEGNEQFF
TRBV19,once,TRBD1,TRBJ1-5,TGTGCCAGTAGTATTCTCAAGACAGGGACCAATCTGCCCCAGCATTTT,CASSILKTGTNLPQHF
TRBV5-1,-,TRBD1,TRBJ2-2,TGCGCCAGCAGCGACAGGGTTACGAACACCGGGGAGCTGTTTTTT,CASSDRVTNTGELFF
TRBV19,-,-,TRBJ2-4,TGTGCCAGCTCCTACAGGGGACTAAACATTCAGTACTTC,CASSYRGLNIQYF
TRBV19,once,TRBD1,TRBJ1-1,TGTGCCAGTAGTCCCTCCGGGACAGGGGGAAGTGACACTGAAGCTTTCTTT,CASSPSGTGGSDTEAFF
TRBV7-9,-,-,TRBJ1-2,TGTGCCAGCAGCTCGAGCGGGGAACGCAACTATGGCTACACCTTC,CASSSSGERNYGYTF
TRBV27,few,TRBD2,TRBJ2-1,TGTGCCAGCAGTCCCTCCCTCGGACTAGCGGGAGAGGCGGGCTCCTACAATGAGCAGTTCTTC,CASSPSLGLAGEAGSYNEQFF
TRBV5-1,-,TRBD2,TRBJ2-7,TGCGCCAGCAGAGAGGGACTAGCAAACGAGCAGTACTTC,CASREGLANEQYF
TRBV5-6,-,-,TRBJ1-2,TGTGCCAGCAGCTTGGTAGGACAGTCAGGCTACACCTTC,CASSLVGQSGYTF
TRBV2,-,TRBD1,TRBJ1-2,TGTGCCAGCACCGGAGACAGGGCCGTAGGCTACACCTTC,CASTGDRAVGYTF
TRBV2,-,-,TRBJ2-5,TGTGCCAGCAGTGAAGCGAGCGGGCAAGAGACCCAGTACTTC,CASSEASGQETQYF
TRBV11-2,once,-,TRBJ2-4,TGTGCCAGCAGCTCCCGCGGCCCCGGGACCAAAAACATTCAGTACTTC,CASSSRGPGTKNIQYF
TRBV7-9,-,TRBD1,TRBJ2-3,TGTGCCAGCAGCTTTGCGGGACAGGGTCTCTCTACGTGGTATTTT,CASSFAGQGLSTWYF
TRBV6-5,-,-,TRBJ2-2,TGTGCCAGCAGCGAGGACAGAAGGAACACCGGGGAGCTGTTTTTT,CASSEDRRNTGELFF
TRBV12-3/TRBV12-4,-,-,TRBJ2-1,TGTGCCAGCAGTCCCACGAGAAATGAGCAGTTCTTC,CASSPTRNEQFF
TRBV6-5,-,TRBD1,TRBJ1-1,TGTGCCAGCGGACGAACAGGGGGCTCTGAAGCTTTCTTT,CASGRTGGSEAFF
TRBV18,-,TRBD1,TRBJ2-2,TGTGCCAGCTCACCCCAGCGCCCGGGACAGGGTCGATCCGGGGAGCTGTTTTTT,CASSPQRPGQGRSGELFF
TRBV5-4,-,TRBD2,TRBJ2-5,TGTGCCAGCAGCAAATGGGGGGGCCAAGAGACCCAGTACTTC,CASSKWGGQETQYF
TRBV14,-,TRBD2,TRBJ2-3,TGTGCCAGCAGCTTAGGCCCTCGGGGGGATGCGGATACGCAGTATTTT,CASSLGPRGDADTQYF
TRBV6-5,-,-,TRBJ1-2,TGTGCCAGCAGTTACTTCCTGGCGGATGGCTACACCTTC,CASSYFLADGYTF
TRBV10-3,-,TRBD1,TRBJ1-6,TGTGCCACCAGGGGCGGGACAGGGCAAAATTCACCCCTCCACTTT,CATRGGTGQNSPLHF
TRBV11-2,-,TRBD1,TRBJ2-7,TGTGCCAGCAGCCAGGACAGGGTCTACGAGCAGTACTTC,CASSQDRVYEQYF
TRBV23-1,-,-,TRBJ1-3,TGCGCCAGCAGTCAGTGCGGGGACCGCGACTCTGGAAACACCATATATTTT,CASSQCGDRDSGNTIYF
TRBV7-9,-,-,TRBJ2-7,TGTGCCAGCAGCTTACGAGGGGGGGCCTCCAGCTCCTACGAGCAGTACTTC,CASSLRGGASSSYEQYF
TRBV11-2,-,TRBD1,TRBJ1-2,TGTGCCAGCAGCTTAGTTCGGACAGGTCAATTAGCTAACTATGGCTACACCTTC,CASSLVRTGQLANYGYTF
TRBV6-5,-,-,TRBJ2-2,TGTGCCAGCAGTTCGGGACAAGTCCGGAACACCGGGGAGCTGTTTTTT,CASSSGQVRNTGELFF
TRBV7-9,-,-,TRBJ1-3,TGTGCCAGCAGCCCAGGGCTATGGGACACCATATATTTT,CASSPGLWDTIYF
TRBV11-1,-,-,TRBJ2-1,TGTGCCAGCAGCCCCTACGGCACAGGGACGTACAATGAGCAGTTCTTC,CASSPYGTGTYNEQFF
TRBV29-1,-,-,TRBJ1-2,TGCAGCGCGGGTTCCCCCCCGGGAGGTGGCTACACCTTC,CSAGSPPGGGYTF
TRBV4-2,-,-,TRBJ2-1,TGTGCCAGCAGCCATAGCTACAATGAGCAGTTCTTC,CASSHSYNEQFF
TRBV27,-,TRBD1,TRBJ1-1,TGTGCCAGCAGTAGGACAGGGATGAACACTGAAGCTTTCTTT,CASSRTGMNTEAFF